The sequence of this T cell receptor beta chain was determined in a study of blood T cell repertoires in COVID-19 (dated by TCRdb to about 2020). Study-level background: Collaborator samples came from the United States, Italy and Spain and covered acute and convalescent phases of COVID-19. The prospective study material was composed of cDNA or gDNA derived from T cells, B-cell-depleted T cells, or PBMCs. Where available, HLA class I and class II types were taken from metadata supplied by the sample provider and were not determined by assay-based typing. Nearly every sample came with metadata listing a de-identified subject ID, COVID-19 status, age in years and sex. The repertoires were made available in a free public database intended to serve as a resource for research on the immune response to SARS-CoV-2. Deeply sampled blood TCRbeta repertoires from subjects exposed to, actively infected with, or recovered from COVID-19 were included in the dataset. The samples were drawn from two sources: the first 160 participants of the ongoing ImmuneRACE study, and some 1,300 subjects contributed by 6 global collaborators. Beyond this particular receptor, the publication reports: How much clinical and demographic metadata was included differed by source and by participant, and the metadata was provided uncurated.

Regarding this clone: What this receptor recognizes is not known. Base qualities are missing; no much larger clone stands one base away.

The immunoSEQ Assay, a bias-controlled multiplex PCR, was used to amplify TCRbeta CDR3 regions from genomic DNA. The paper's data handling went like this. Nucleated cell counts per sample were estimated from amplification of reference gene primers within the assay. To quantify the absolute abundance of each unique TCRbeta CDR3 rearrangement, sequence reads were collapsed and filtered. For each sample, productive Simpson clonality was calculated as the square root of Simpson's diversity index across productive rearrangements. What TCRdb holds here is the immuneACCESS table cut down to in-frame rearrangements. Part of the clones is not present; checked against another copy, under half of the missing clones reflect an unresolved V gene, and the others are unexplained. V and J calls and clone size are as listed in that table; D and trimming were resolved from the DNA. This sample holds fewer than 300,000 clones; 85% were observed only once. Of the sample, approximately 5.1% is held by the ten largest clones.

Each collaborating institution followed its own protocols to collect whole blood in K2EDTA tubes. Collaborator samples were shipped for TCRbeta analysis as frozen whole blood, isolated PBMCs, or DNA extracted from either sample type. V gives up 6 bases and J gives up 0 bases, and the segment between their germline ends measures 11 bases. From a lookup of the germline V gene (reference sequence), CDR1 and CDR2 are GTSNPN and SVGIG. The CDR3 starts with the cysteine, ends with the phenylalanine, and has 14 residues. Only the CDR3 DNA is retained, 42 bases long and in frame from the first base. The chain is made from TRBV30 and TRBJ2-2; D gene: possibly TRBD1, on 6 matching bases. This clonotype was sampled from a middle-aged man with active or convalescent COVID-19. Specimen: peripheral blood. The CDR3 sequence is CACRRDTNTGELFF. DNA sequence: TGTGCCTGCCGCCGGGACACGAACACCGGGGAGCTGTTTTTT.